This TCR beta chain was obtained from a study of shared clonotypes between healthy human individuals (dated by TCRdb to about 2020). With regard to the full study: Two women and a few men aged 18 to 49 years were included in the cohort. For each donor, three plates each were used for CD4 naive and CD4 memory, two plates were used for CD8 naive, and one plate was used for CD8 memory. Between about 0.8 and 9.5 billion PBMCs per donor were obtained by leukapheresis. The study deeply sequenced blood TCR repertoires of about 5 healthy adults to estimate repertoire size and the extent of clonotype sharing between individuals. Different laboratories and diverse techniques were used to prepare libraries and sequence TCR repertoires, to increase sequencing depth and limit assay-specific biases.

Healthy HIV-negative adults with no recently reported acute infections or vaccinations were included as donors. Every donor was a Caucasian adult living in Nashville, Tennessee, USA. CD4+ T cells were enriched through magnetic negative selection, after which naive cells were positively selected on CD45RA and the remaining negative fraction served as the memory subset. Blood was collected by leukapheresis, and PBMCs were isolated by Ficoll-Histopaque density gradient centrifugation and then cryopreserved in liquid nitrogen vapor phase. Analytical flow cytometry was used to check the purity and quantity of every magnetically sorted T cell population. From each sorted fraction, genomic DNA was isolated and quantified by UV absorbance on a Nanodrop 2000c. Beyond this particular receptor, the publication reports: About 4.5% of naive CD4, 3.5% of naive CD8, approximately 2% of memory CD4, and about 0.4% of memory CD8 clonotypes were shared across several donors. Larger estimated clonotype richness was generally found for naive subsets than for memory subsets. Pairwise subsampling indicated that sequencing depth was expected to affect the degree of clonotype sharing among donors. Because the study included a small number of donors, the genetic and exposure-history diversity represented was limited. Rarefaction of sorted-subset datasets indicated incomplete sequencing despite the large sequencing depth. Sampling was restricted to blood, and TCR repertoires in tissue are likely to differ from TCR repertoires in blood. Compared with non-shared clonotypes, clonotypes shared by all four sorted-subset donors had higher generation probabilities.

Comment on this clone: Its antigen remains unidentified. No base-level quality is on record; no much larger clone is a single base apart.

Using the deep immunoSEQ assay, multiplex PCR amplified TCR CDR3 regions from genomic DNA. Genomic DNA extracted from each cell subset was distributed evenly over all wells of several immunoSEQ 96-well plates, and each plate served as one replicate. Each replicate PCR for sorted subsets received about 220 ng genomic DNA, equal to about 30,000 T cell genomes. Purified libraries were measured with a Qubit 3.0 fluorometer, size-checked on a Bioanalyzer 2100, and measured again with the KAPA Library Quantification kit. A separate single-read 150-cycle Illumina NextSeq 550 flow cell was used to sequence each immunoSEQ 96-well plate. Processing in the source paper ran as follows. Because only junctional sequences without quality scores were contained in the immunoSEQ output, filtering matching that applied to full-length reads could not be performed. Sequences were annotated with PyIR, a Python wrapper for IgBLAST v1.9, and V/J genes and CDR3 were assigned using IMGT germline references. Reads with weak V/J assignments (E-value above 1e-6), missing CDR3, stop codons, out-of-frame junctions, or ambiguous translated residues were removed. V3J clonotypes were defined as sequences sharing the same inferred V gene, J gene, and CDR3 amino acid sequence. Percentage overlap between repertoires was calculated by dividing the number of shared unique clonotypes by the size of the smaller repertoire. RTK rarefaction, the Chao1 estimator, and Recon v2.1 estimates of unobserved clonotypes were used to assess repertoire richness. For all TCRbeta clonotypes obtained by the gDNA method from a few donors, generation probabilities were computed with OLGA. TCRdb stores this immuneACCESS table with in-frame sequences only. Part of the clones is absent; in the studies checked, under half of the shortfall reflects unresolved V genes, and no reason is known for the rest. The DNA was the basis for D and trimming; V, J and clone size are from that table. This sample lists around 1.5 million clones; around 98% were detected once. The biggest ten clones account for around 0.45% of the sample.

From the cysteine through the phenylalanine, the CDR3 covers 15 amino acids. Only the CDR3 DNA is retained, 45 bases long and in frame from the first base. The germline V gene encodes CDR1 SGHRS and CDR2 YFSETQ. Trimming removed 4 bases from V and 8 bases from J; the gene matches leave 7 bases unexplained. The receptor comes from a man younger than 45 in good health. This sequence uses TRBV5-1 and TRBJ2-1, with TRBD2 identical over 12 junction bases. The material sequenced was naive CD4+ T cells sorted from blood. Reading the label with the study, this specimen's cell subset or site is: CD45RA+ positively selected. The base sequence is TGCGCCAGCAGCGCGGGACTAGCGGGTTTCGATGAGCAGTTCTTC. Translated, it reads CASSAGLAGFDEQFF.